Below, 25 T cell receptor beta chains from the same sample are listed, as sequenced in a study of T cell repertoires in cytomegalovirus infection. TCRdb fed the reads into MiXCR, producing one record per CDR3 protein. The table lists about 470,000 distinct CDR3 sequences, more than 40% of them singletons. Antigens for these TCRs are unknown. The material sequenced was cultured PBMCs, taken from culture after CMV antigen stimulation. These receptors were collected from a human donor in good health (CMV status not recorded). Some clones in this sample may be carry-over from other donors' samples.

The chain has TRBV27 and TRBJ1-5, with TRBD1 identical over 8 bases. The CDR3 sequence is 14 residues long. Germline CDR1 reads MNHEY; CDR2 reads SMNVEV (reference sequence). With V trimmed by 3 bases and J by 6 bases, 4 bases remained unmatched. In nucleotides, the CDR3 is TGTGCCAGCAGTTTCTACAGGGGGGGTCAGCCCCAGCATTTT. As protein: CASSFYRGGQPQHF.

The rearrangement links TRBV7-2 to TRBJ2-1, with D uncertain. The germline V gene has CDR1 SGHTA and CDR2 FQGNSA. V was cut by 4 bases and J by 6 bases, with 7 bases left in between. The CDR3 extends over 12 amino acids. The CDR3 loop reads CASSSSINEQFF. The CDR3 DNA follows: TGTGCCAGCAGCTCCTCAATCAATGAGCAGTTCTTC.

The chain links TRBV2 to TRBJ1-1; D is possibly TRBD1 (6 bases). Germline V gene lookup returns CDR1 SNHLY and CDR2 FYNNEI. V lost 9 bases and J 4 bases, leaving 18 bases between the germline ends. This CDR3 has 14 amino acids. CDR3 bases: TGTGCCAGAGGGCGGGAAGGAGGGGGCACTGAAGCTTTCTTT. It codes for CARGREGGGTEAFF.

There are a few counts of this clonotype. The chain uses TRBV25-1 and TRBJ2-1; possible D gene TRBD2, 6 bases. V was clipped by 1 base and J by 5 bases, with 15 bases between them. The CDR3 totals 16 residues. CDR1 and CDR2 from the germline V gene are MGHDK and SYGVNS. CDR3 region: CASSEFLREVNNEQFF. In nucleotides, the CDR3 is TGTGCCAGCAGTGAATTTTTGAGGGAGGTAAACAATGAGCAGTTCTTC.

The sample holds a few counts of this clonotype. The CDR3: CASNAGQQETQYF. The CDR3 region has the DNA TGTGCCAGCAATGCGGGCCAGCAAGAGACCCAGTACTTC. The rearrangement links TRBV2 to TRBJ2-5; D might be TRBD2 (5 bases). This CDR3 contains 13 residues. Per the germline V gene, CDR1 is SNHLY and CDR2 is FYNNEI. Trimming cost V 7 bases and J 2 bases, with 11 bases left between them.

This chain uses TRBV6-1 with TRBJ1-2; no firm D call. CDR1 is MNHNS, CDR2 SASEGT, per germline. CDR3 length equals 13 residues. Trimming pared 5 bases from V and 4 bases from J, leaving 11 bases between. This chain's CDR3 is CASSLMGGYGYTF. The CDR3 nucleotides read TGTGCCAGCAGTTTGATGGGAGGCTATGGCTACACCTTC.

The rearrangement joins TRBV27 to TRBJ1-2, with D possibly being TRBD1 (5 bases). Germline V lookup: CDR1 MNHEY, CDR2 SMNVEV (reference sequence). Trimming left V 2 bases short and J 1 base short, with 17 bases between. The CDR3 is made up of 17 amino acids. CDR3 bases: TGTGCCAGCAGTTTAGGCCTAATGGGACCGCATAACTATGGCTACACCTTC. Translating it yields CASSLGLMGPHNYGYTF.

The genes are TRBV6-6 and TRBJ1-1, with 9 bases that match TRBD1. Germline trimming cut 5 bases from V and 1 base from J; bases unmatched to any gene: 8. This CDR3 contains 16 residues. CDR1 is MNHNY and CDR2 is SVGAGI in the germline V gene (reference sequence). The DNA of the CDR3 is TGTGCCAGCAGTCCGCGGACAGGGGTAGGGAACACTGAAGCTTTCTTT. Amino acids: CASSPRTGVGNTEAFF.

The V call is TRBV6-2 or TRBV6-3, the J call TRBJ2-1; 9 nucleotides align to TRBD2. The CDR3 is made up of 15 amino acids. V lost 2 bases to trimming and J lost 10 bases; unmatched junction nucleotides: 9. Germline V CDR1 and CDR2: MNHEY, SVGEGT. This CDR3 reads CASSYGGGGLGEQFF. CDR3 bases: TGTGCCAGCAGTTACGGCGGGGGGGGGCTTGGAGAGCAGTTCTTC.

The chain couples TRBV28 to TRBJ2-7, with 9 bases fitting TRBD2. Germline CDR1 and CDR2: MDHEN and SYDVKM. The V gene end was trimmed by 5 bases and the J gene end by 6 bases; junction bases not matched to a gene: 8. The CDR3 sequence is 14 residues long. The DNA of the CDR3 is TGTGCCAGCAGTGACTCTAGCGGGGTCGGCGAGCAGTACTTC. This encodes CASSDSSGVGEQYF. Complete variable domain (other parts from reference TRBV28 and TRBJ2-7): DVKVTQSSRYLVKRTGEKVFLECVQDMDHENMFWYRQDPGLGLRLIYFSYDVKMKEKGDIPEGYSVSREKKERFSLILESASTNQTSMYLCASSDSSGVGEQYFGPGTRLTVT.

This clonotype turned up a few times. This chain uses TRBV27 with TRBJ2-3; D ambiguous. Germline V gene lookup returns CDR1 MNHEY and CDR2 SMNVEV (reference sequence). This CDR3 spans 13 amino acids. With 6 bases removed from V and 3 bases from J, the gap between germline ends came to 10 bases. This chain's CDR3 is CASRLPATDTQYF. In nucleotides, the CDR3 is TGTGCCAGCAGGCTCCCAGCGACAGATACGCAGTATTTT.

This clonotype has a handful of counts. The chain employs TRBV7-2 and TRBJ1-6; no clear D. The germline gives CDR1 SGHTA, CDR2 FQGNSA. V lost 1 base and J lost 8, with 9 bases in between. The CDR3 length is 14 residues. CDR3 residues: CASSLVRADSPLHF. In nucleotides, the CDR3 is TGTGCCAGCAGCTTAGTGCGGGCGGATTCACCCCTCCACTTT.

This clonotype is a singleton in its sample. The rearrangement joins TRBV6-6 to TRBJ2-2, with D possibly being TRBD1 (5 bases). This CDR3 has 17 amino acids. Germline CDR1 MNHNY, CDR2 SVGAGI (reference sequence). V was trimmed by 2 bases and J by 0 bases, leaving 13 bases between them. The CDR3 DNA follows: TGTGCCAGCAGTTACGCGATGCAGGGAACGAACACCGGGGAGCTGTTTTTT. It translates to CASSYAMQGTNTGELFF.

This clonotype turned up a few times. The gene calls are TRBV28 and TRBJ2-5; TRBD1 matches at 9 bases. Per germline, CDR1 MDHEN and CDR2 SYDVKM. V gave up 5 bases and J gave up 0 bases; unmatched junction bases: 7. The length of the CDR3 is 16 residues. The CDR3: CASSTTGQGHQETQYF. The CDR3 nucleotides read TGTGCCAGCAGTACAACGGGACAGGGCCACCAAGAGACCCAGTACTTC.

The J gene is TRBJ2-5, the V gene TRBV7-6; possible D gene TRBD2, 5 bases. This CDR3 contains 15 residues. From germline, CDR1 is SGHVS and CDR2 FNYEAQ. Between the trimmed V and J ends, which lost 2 bases and 3 bases, there was a span of 13 bases. CDR3 bases: TGTGCCAGCAGCTTACCCGAAGATAGCGAAGAGACCCAGTACTTC. Translating gives CASSLPEDSEETQYF.

The rearrangement joins TRBV6-2 or TRBV6-3 to TRBJ2-3; weak D call: TRBD1 (5 bases). This CDR3 comprises 15 residues. Per the germline V gene, CDR1 is MNHEY and CDR2 is SVGEGT. Trimming left V 2 bases short and J 1 base short, with 10 bases between. CDR3 sequence reads: CASSYGAGRTDTQYF. Written as DNA, the CDR3 is TGTGCCAGCAGTTACGGGGCAGGACGCACAGATACGCAGTATTTT.

CDR3 sequence (DNA): TGTGCCAGCAGCTCGCTAGCGGGGCTTCTCTCCTACGAGCAGTACTTC. Protein sequence: CASSSLAGLLSYEQYF. The chain employs TRBV7-2 and TRBJ2-7, with 9 bases identical to TRBD2. Germline values: CDR1 SGHTA, CDR2 FQGNSA. The CDR3 loop spans 16 amino acids. V gave up 4 bases and J gave up 0 bases; unmatched junction bases: 7.

V and J are TRBV7-2 and TRBJ2-3; 9 bases are a match to TRBD2. Trimming removed 5 bases from V and 5 bases from J; junction bases left unmatched: 8. The germline gives CDR1 SGHTA, CDR2 FQGNSA. CDR3 length: 15 amino acids. Written as DNA, the CDR3 is TGTGCCAGCAGCCCGGTTGGCGGGAGGGGAGATACGCAGTATTTT. It yields the protein CASSPVGGRGDTQYF.

The CDR3 spells CASSPSGVMNTEAFF. The DNA of the CDR3 is TGCGCCAGCAGCCCCTCAGGAGTAATGAACACTGAAGCTTTCTTT. This chain connects TRBV5-1 to TRBJ1-1; D ambiguous. The CDR3 is made up of 15 amino acids. Trimming removed 4 bases at V and 0 bases at J, with 13 bases between. Germline-derived CDR1 and CDR2 are SGHRS and YFSETQ.

The CDR3: CASSPDRSKVYEQYF. CDR3 nucleotides: TGTGCCAGTAGTCCAGACAGGTCGAAGGTCTACGAGCAGTACTTC. This rearrangement joins TRBV19 to TRBJ2-7; tentative D call: TRBD1 (6 bases). CDR1 and CDR2 (germline): LNHDA, SQIVND (reference sequence). The CDR3 is 15 residues long. Trimming pared 5 bases from V and 3 bases from J, leaving 17 bases between.

The chain has TRBV12-3 or TRBV12-4 and TRBJ2-3; D not certain. CDR3 length: 13 residues. Between the trimmed V and J ends, which lost 3 bases and 4 bases, there was a span of 8 bases. The CDR3, as DNA: TGTGCCAGCAGTTTTACACGAGCAGATACGCAGTATTTT. Its translation is CASSFTRADTQYF.

This clonotype was detected only a few times. The chain's CDR3 is CASSLYSGGGEQYF. The CDR3 DNA reads as TGTGCCAGCAGCCTCTATAGCGGGGGGGGCGAGCAGTACTTC. This rearrangement joins TRBV7-2 to TRBJ2-7; 11 bases agree with TRBD2. Germline-derived CDR1 and CDR2 are SGHTA and FQGNSA. V shed 5 bases and J 6 bases; nucleotides not matched to a gene: 6. CDR3 length: 14 amino acids. The variable domain in full, completed from reference TRBV7-2 and TRBJ2-7, reads GAGVSQSPSNKVTEKGKDVELRCDPISGHTALYWYRQSLGQGLEFLIYFQGNSAPDKSGLPSDRFSAERTGGSVSTLTIQRTQQEDSAVYLCASSLYSGGGEQYFGPGTRLTVT.

This clonotype has only a few counts. The rearrangement links TRBV2 to TRBJ2-1; 8 nucleotides match TRBD2. Germline CDR1 SNHLY, CDR2 FYNNEI. The CDR3 extends over 13 amino acids. V shed 6 bases, J shed 9 bases, and the junction held 7 bases outside the gene matches. The DNA of the CDR3 is TGTGCCAGCAGGACGGGGGGGCTCGGTGAGCAGTTCTTC. Protein sequence: CASRTGGLGEQFF.

This clonotype appeared a few times. The rearrangement uses TRBV7-6 and TRBJ1-2, with D unclear. V was pared by 0 bases and J by 8 bases, with 10 bases between. This CDR3 contains 13 residues. The V gene's germline CDR1 is SGHVS and CDR2 FNYEAQ. The CDR3 loop is CASSLARMGGYTF. The DNA for the CDR3 is TGTGCCAGCAGCTTAGCGAGAATGGGCGGCTACACCTTC.

The CDR3 nucleotides read TGTGCCAGCAGCCGACAGGGACCCTACAATGAGCAGTTCTTC. Translated, it gives CASSRQGPYNEQFF. This chain joins TRBV7-8 and TRBJ2-1, with 7 bases that match TRBD1. This CDR3 has 14 amino acids. Germline assignment: CDR1 SGHVS and CDR2 FQNEAQ. V shed 5 bases, J shed 2 bases, and the junction held 3 bases outside the gene matches.